This T cell receptor beta chain derives from a study of T cell responses to AZD1222 COVID-19 vaccine. Assay used: immunoSEQ multiplex PCR; TCRdb lists only in-frame clones, some missing. Counted here are 110,000 to 150,000 clones, approximately 95% occurring once; the ten biggest clones make up around 0.9%. V was clipped by 5 bases and J by 0 bases, with 16 bases between them. Germline CDR1 is MNHEY and CDR2 is SMNVEV (reference sequence). The CDR3 totals 16 residues. Sample: peripheral blood, taken on day 0 of MenACWY control vaccination. This receptor was taken from an adult in good health. This chain connects TRBV27 to TRBJ1-2; D may be TRBD1 (6 bases). In DNA form, the CDR3 reads TGTGCCAGCAGTCTAAACGGACAGACCTCTAACTATGGCTACACCTTC. Translation gives CASSLNGQTSNYGYTF.